These 16 T cell receptor beta chains were sequenced from one sample in a study of regulatory T cells in long-lasting Graves disease. Through Arm-PCR of CDR3 regions and iRepertoire HTBI primers, TCR beta libraries were built. One entry per CDR3 protein, called by TCRdb with MiXCR from the multiplex PCR reads. The sample lists about 400,000 distinct CDR3 sequences, roughly a sixth occurring once. Noted time point: newly diagnosed GD, antithyroid drugs for less than 3 months. Following extraction of RNA from PBMCs, that RNA was used to make the TCR library. The material was peripheral blood mononuclear cells (PBMCs), obtained at new diagnosis, from a patient treated with antithyroid drugs. All receptors come from a female donor with Graves disease.

At least ten counts were recorded for this clonotype. The chain joins TRBV15 to TRBJ1-6; D uncertain. The CDR3 covers 15 residues. Trimming cost V 8 bases and J 4 bases, with 15 bases left between them. The germline gives CDR1 LNHNV, CDR2 YYDKDF (reference sequence). The CDR3 protein is CATGVGRAYNSPLHF. CDR3 DNA sequence: TGTGCCACCGGCGTAGGACGCGCATATAATTCACCCCTCCACTTT.

The CDR3, as DNA: TGTGCTAGTGGTTACCAAGGCCCCCACGAGCAGTACTTC. This translates into CASGYQGPHEQYF. This chain joins TRBV12-5 and TRBJ2-7, with D unclear. The CDR3 is 13 residues long. The V end was cut by 4 bases, the J end by 5 bases, with 12 bases between. The V gene's germline CDR1 is LGHNT and CDR2 FRNRAP. Full variable domain (outside the CDR3, taken from reference TRBV12-5 and TRBJ2-7): DARVTQTPRHKVTEMGQEVTMRCQPILGHNTVFWYRQTMMQGLELLAYFRNRAPLDDSGMPKDRFSAEMPDATLATLKIQPSEPRDSAVYFCASGYQGPHEQYFGPGTRLTVT.

This clonotype was detected ten times or more. This chain connects TRBV6-2 or TRBV6-3 to TRBJ1-2; no firm D call. V lost 4 bases and J 1 base, leaving 7 bases between the germline ends. The CDR3 length is 13 residues. Germline V gene sequence: CDR1 MNHEY, CDR2 SVGEGT. CDR3 sequence reads: CASSFQVNYGYTF. As DNA, the CDR3 is TGTGCCAGCAGTTTCCAGGTTAACTATGGCTACACCTTC.

This clonotype has only a few counts. The chain has TRBV12-3 or TRBV12-4 and TRBJ2-7; 11 bases map to TRBD1. V was clipped by 5 bases and J by 5 bases; unmatched bases: 8. The CDR3 sequence is 15 residues long. Here the CDR3 DNA reads TGTGCCAGCAGTGTAACCGGGACAGGGGGGAACGAGCAGTACTTC. Translated, it gives CASSVTGTGGNEQYF.

This clonotype showed up many times. For the CDR3, the DNA is TGTGCCAGCAGATCAATACGTGGAAGGCCAGATACGCAGTATTTT. As protein: CASRSIRGRPDTQYF. The rearrangement uses TRBV12-3 or TRBV12-4 and TRBJ2-3; D gene uncertain. The CDR3 length is 15 residues. V lost 6 bases and J 4 bases, leaving 17 bases between the germline ends.

This clonotype was observed at least ten times. The chain has TRBV6-2 or TRBV6-3 and TRBJ1-1; D remains ambiguous. Germline loops: CDR1 MNHEY, CDR2 SVGEGT. The CDR3 loop spans 13 amino acids. Trimming removed 0 bases from V and 7 bases from J, with 9 bases in between. CDR3 sequence reads: CASSYSNQLEAFF. CDR3 sequence (DNA): TGTGCCAGCAGTTACTCGAACCAGCTTGAAGCTTTCTTT.

J is TRBJ2-1 and V is TRBV7-2, with D possibly being TRBD2 (6 bases). The CDR3 is 17 residues long. The germline V gene encodes CDR1 SGHTA and CDR2 FQGNSA. Deletions cut 4 bases from V and 3 bases from J, with 19 bases between. CDR3 amino acids: CASSCPPGLQFYNEQFF. For the CDR3, the DNA is TGTGCCAGCAGCTGTCCTCCGGGACTTCAGTTCTACAATGAGCAGTTCTTC.

Of note for this clonotype: A much larger clonotype is one base distant, so this may be a read error. The genes are TRBV6-1 and TRBJ2-3; unclear D gene. Trimming took off 2 bases at V and 0 bases at J, with 9 bases between the two ends. Germline V gene sequence: CDR1 MNHNS, CDR2 SASEGT. The CDR3 consists of 15 residues. CDR3 bases: TGTGCCAGCAGTGAATCGAAGGCTAGCACAGATACGCAGTATTTT. It codes for CASSESKASTDTQYF.

This clonotype was seen repeatedly, ten times or more. This chain links TRBV6-1 with TRBJ2-2, with 8 positions matching TRBD1. Per the germline V gene, CDR1 is MNHNS and CDR2 is SASEGT. J lost 3 bases, V lost 6 bases, and 6 bases had no gene match. The CDR3 is 15 amino acids. CDR3 in amino acids: CASRPPGQDTGELFF. CDR3 sequence (DNA): TGTGCCAGCAGACCTCCGGGACAGGACACCGGGGAGCTGTTTTTT.

This clonotype was recorded at least ten times. The chain couples TRBV6-1 to TRBJ2-1; weak D call: TRBD2 (6 bases). The V gene's germline CDR1 is MNHNS and CDR2 SASEGT. The CDR3 runs 15 residues. V lost 8 bases and J lost 8, with 22 bases in between. In DNA, the CDR3 is TGTGCCAGCGGAAAAGAGCAGATAACGGGGGATGAGCAGTTCTTC. It is translated as CASGKEQITGDEQFF.

In this sample, this clonotype turned up many times. This chain links TRBV28 with TRBJ2-1, with a possible D match to TRBD1 (5 bases). Germline CDR1 reads MDHEN; CDR2 reads SYDVKM. CDR3 size: 16 residues. Trimming took off 6 bases at V and 1 base at J, with 16 bases between the two ends. CDR3 amino acids: CASRETGRGSYNEQFF. Written as DNA, the CDR3 is TGTGCCAGCAGGGAAACAGGCCGTGGGTCCTACAATGAGCAGTTCTTC.

This clonotype was counted at least ten times. The V gene is TRBV12-3 or TRBV12-4, the J gene TRBJ1-2, with D maybe TRBD1 (6 bases). This CDR3 region has 13 residues. V was trimmed by 5 bases and J by 6 bases, leaving 13 bases between them. The CDR3: CASSPRGANGYTF. CDR3 coding DNA: TGTGCCAGCAGTCCTCGGGGGGCAAATGGCTACACCTTC.

This clonotype was seen at least ten times. V gene TRBV10-1 combines with J gene TRBJ2-3; 7 bases agree with TRBD2. V shed 6 bases, J shed 2 bases, and the junction held 5 bases outside the gene matches. Germline CDR1 is WNHNN and CDR2 is SYGVQD (reference sequence). The CDR3 length is 14 residues. As DNA, the CDR3 is TGCGCCAGCAGACCCAGCGGGGTCACAGATACGCAGTATTTT. Translation gives CASRPSGVTDTQYF.

This clonotype was seen many times. V is TRBV3-1 and J is TRBJ2-2; D call uncertain. From germline, CDR1 is LGHDT and CDR2 YNNKEL (reference sequence). The germline V and J ends were trimmed by 0 bases and 9 bases, with 5 bases remaining between them. This CDR3 is built from 12 residues. CDR3 protein: CASSQESRELFF. The CDR3 DNA follows: TGTGCCAGCAGCCAAGAGTCCAGGGAGCTGTTTTTT.

In this sample, this clonotype turned up a few times. Here the CDR3 reads CASSPRGNLANYGYTF. The CDR3 coding sequence is TGTGCCAGCAGCCCCCGGGGAAATTTAGCTAACTATGGCTACACCTTC. The chain joins TRBV27 to TRBJ1-2; D remains unclear. The CDR3 spans 16 residues. V was trimmed by 6 bases and J by 0 bases, leaving 17 bases between them. Per the germline V gene, CDR1 is MNHEY and CDR2 is SMNVEV (reference sequence).

A note on this clonotype: This may stem from a read error, because a much larger clone lies one nucleotide away. The V call is TRBV6-2 or TRBV6-3, the J call TRBJ2-3; tentative D call: TRBD2 (5 bases). CDR3 length: 15 residues. Germline V gene lookup returns CDR1 MNHEY and CDR2 SVGEGT. Trimming stripped 2 bases from V and 4 bases from J, with 13 bases between. The CDR3 nucleotides are TGTGCCAGCAGTTACACGAGGGTTCTGTCAGATACGCAGTATTTT. It translates to CASSYTRVLSDTQYF.